This T cell receptor beta chain came from a study of blood T cell repertoires in COVID-19. The Seattle patients joined while their infection was active and were tracked longitudinally afterward. This CDR3 spans 15 amino acids. In germline, CDR1 is ENHRY, CDR2 SYGVKD. The germline V and J ends were trimmed by 0 bases and 1 base, with 8 bases remaining between them. Per the original methods: Counts of nucleated cells, estimated from reference gene primer amplification, were obtained. Sequencing was performed with immunoSEQ multiplex PCR; in TCRdb, only in-frame clones are kept and a portion is missing. V, J and clone size were drawn from that table, and D and trimming were deduced from the DNA. The repertoire includes 180,000 or so clones, less than 90% of them detected once, and approximately 11% sits in the top ten.

The chain is built from TRBV10-3 and TRBJ2-3, with a weak D call TRBD2 (5 bases). This clonotype was obtained from a woman aged 55-75 years with COVID-19, enrolled during active disease. The sample was peripheral blood. The CDR3 DNA follows: TGTGCCATCAGTGAGTCCAACGGGGGCACAGATACGCAGTATTTT. Protein: CAISESNGGTDTQYF.